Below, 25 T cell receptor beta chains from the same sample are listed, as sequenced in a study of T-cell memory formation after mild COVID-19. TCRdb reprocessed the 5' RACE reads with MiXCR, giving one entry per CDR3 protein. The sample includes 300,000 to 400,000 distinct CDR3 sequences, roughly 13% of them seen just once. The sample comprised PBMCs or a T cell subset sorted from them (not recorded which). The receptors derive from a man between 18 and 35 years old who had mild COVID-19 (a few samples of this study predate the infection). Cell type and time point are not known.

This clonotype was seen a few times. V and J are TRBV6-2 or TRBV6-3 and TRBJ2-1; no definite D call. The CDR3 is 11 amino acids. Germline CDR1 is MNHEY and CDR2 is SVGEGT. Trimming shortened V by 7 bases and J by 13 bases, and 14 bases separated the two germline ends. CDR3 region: CASTPWGEQFF. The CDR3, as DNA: TGTGCCAGCACCCCGTGGGGTGAACAGTTCTTC.

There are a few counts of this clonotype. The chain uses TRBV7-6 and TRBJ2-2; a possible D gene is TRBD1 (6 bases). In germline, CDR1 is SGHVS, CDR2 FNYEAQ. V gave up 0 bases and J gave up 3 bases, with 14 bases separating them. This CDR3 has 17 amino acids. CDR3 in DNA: TGTGCCAGCAGCTTAGCCCAAGCCAGGGGATACACCGGGGAGCTGTTTTTT. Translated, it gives CASSLAQARGYTGELFF.

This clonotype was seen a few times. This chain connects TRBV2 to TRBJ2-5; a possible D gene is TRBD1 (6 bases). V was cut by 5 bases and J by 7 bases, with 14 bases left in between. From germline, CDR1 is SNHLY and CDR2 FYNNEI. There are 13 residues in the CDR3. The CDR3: CASSPQGRGTQYF. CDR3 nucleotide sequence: TGTGCCAGCAGTCCACAGGGCCGGGGGACCCAGTACTTC.

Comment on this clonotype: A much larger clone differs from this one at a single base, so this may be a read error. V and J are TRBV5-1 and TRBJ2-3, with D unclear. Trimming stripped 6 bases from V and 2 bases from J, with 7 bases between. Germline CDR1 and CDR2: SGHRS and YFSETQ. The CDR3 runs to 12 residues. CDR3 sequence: CASIFNTDTQYF. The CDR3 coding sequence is TGCGCCAGCATCTTCAACACAGATACGCAGTATTTT. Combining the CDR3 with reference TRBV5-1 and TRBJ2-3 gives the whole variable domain KAGVTQTPRYLIKTRGQQVTLSCSPISGHRSVSWYQQTPGQGLQFLFEYFSETQRNKGNFPGRFSGRQFSNSRSEMNVSTLELGDSALYLCASIFNTDTQYFGPGTRLTVL.

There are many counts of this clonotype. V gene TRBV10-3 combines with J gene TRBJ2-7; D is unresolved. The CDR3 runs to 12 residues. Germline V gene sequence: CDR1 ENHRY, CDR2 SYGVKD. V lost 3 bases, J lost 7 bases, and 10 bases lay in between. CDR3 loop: CAISDRALEQYF. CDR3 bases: TGTGCCATCAGTGATCGGGCATTAGAGCAGTACTTC.

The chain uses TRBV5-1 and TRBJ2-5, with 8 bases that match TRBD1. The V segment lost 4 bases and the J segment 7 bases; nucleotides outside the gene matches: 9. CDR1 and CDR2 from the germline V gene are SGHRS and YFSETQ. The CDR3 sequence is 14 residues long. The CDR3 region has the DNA TGCGCCAGCAGCCAGGGACAGGCTGAAGGGACCCAGTACTTC. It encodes CASSQGQAEGTQYF.

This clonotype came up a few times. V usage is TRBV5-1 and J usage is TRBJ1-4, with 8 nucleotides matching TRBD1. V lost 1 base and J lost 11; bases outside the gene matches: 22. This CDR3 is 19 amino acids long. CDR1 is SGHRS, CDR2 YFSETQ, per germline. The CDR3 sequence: CASSLMGQDVGGPGGKLFF. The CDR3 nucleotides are TGCGCCAGCAGCTTGATGGGACAGGATGTCGGGGGCCCCGGGGGGAAACTGTTTTTT.

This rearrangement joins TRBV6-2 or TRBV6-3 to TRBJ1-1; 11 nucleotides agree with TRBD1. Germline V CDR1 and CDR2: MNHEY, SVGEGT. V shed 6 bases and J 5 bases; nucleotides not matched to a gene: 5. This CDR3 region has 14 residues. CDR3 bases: TGTGCCAGCAGGCCTCGGGACAGGGGGACTGAAGCTTTCTTT. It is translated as CASRPRDRGTEAFF.

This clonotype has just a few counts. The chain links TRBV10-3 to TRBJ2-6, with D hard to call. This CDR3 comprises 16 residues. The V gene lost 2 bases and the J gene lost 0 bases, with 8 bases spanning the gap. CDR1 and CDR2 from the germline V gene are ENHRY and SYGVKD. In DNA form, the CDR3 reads TGTGCCATCAGTGAGAGTAGCTTCTCTGGGGCCAACGTCCTGACTTTC. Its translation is CAISESSFSGANVLTF.

The CDR3 here is CASSLGYGGGQYETQYF. In nucleotides, the CDR3 is TGCGCCAGCAGCTTGGGTTATGGCGGGGGCCAATACGAGACCCAGTACTTC. This chain links TRBV5-1 with TRBJ2-5; maybe TRBD2 (7 bases). The ends were cut back, 0 bases at V and 5 bases at J, with 20 bases in the middle. Germline CDR1 SGHRS, CDR2 YFSETQ. This CDR3 has 17 residues.

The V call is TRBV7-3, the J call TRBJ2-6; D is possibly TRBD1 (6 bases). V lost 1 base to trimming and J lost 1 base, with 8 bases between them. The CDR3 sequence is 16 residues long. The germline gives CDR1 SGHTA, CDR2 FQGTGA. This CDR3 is CASSLIQGSGANVLTF. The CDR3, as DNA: TGTGCCAGCAGCTTAATTCAGGGGTCTGGGGCCAACGTCCTGACTTTC.

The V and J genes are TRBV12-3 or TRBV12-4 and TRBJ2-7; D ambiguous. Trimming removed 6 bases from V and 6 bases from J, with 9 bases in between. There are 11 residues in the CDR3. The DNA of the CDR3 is TGTGCCAGCAGCCACAACGGCGAGCAGTACTTC. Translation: CASSHNGEQYF.

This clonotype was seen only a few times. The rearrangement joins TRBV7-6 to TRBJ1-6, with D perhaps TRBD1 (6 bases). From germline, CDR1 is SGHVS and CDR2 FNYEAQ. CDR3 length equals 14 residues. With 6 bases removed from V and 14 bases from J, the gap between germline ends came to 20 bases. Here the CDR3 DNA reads TGTGCCAGCAGGTTCGACAGGTCCTTTGGGACCCTCCACTTT. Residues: CASRFDRSFGTLHF.

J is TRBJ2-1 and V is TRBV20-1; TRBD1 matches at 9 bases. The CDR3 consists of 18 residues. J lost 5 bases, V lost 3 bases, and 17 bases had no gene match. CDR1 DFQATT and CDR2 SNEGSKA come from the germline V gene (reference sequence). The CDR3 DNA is TGCAGTGCTAGGAGGGGACAGGGCCTGATCAGCTATGACAATGAGCAGTTCTTC. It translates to CSARRGQGLISYDNEQFF.

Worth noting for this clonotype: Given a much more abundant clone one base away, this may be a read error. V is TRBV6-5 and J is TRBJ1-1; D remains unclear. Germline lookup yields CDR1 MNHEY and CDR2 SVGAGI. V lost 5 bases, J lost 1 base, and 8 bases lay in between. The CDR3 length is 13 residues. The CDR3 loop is CASSQSGNTEAFF. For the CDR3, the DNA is TGTGCCAGCAGTCAATCCGGGAACACTGAAGCTTTCTTT.

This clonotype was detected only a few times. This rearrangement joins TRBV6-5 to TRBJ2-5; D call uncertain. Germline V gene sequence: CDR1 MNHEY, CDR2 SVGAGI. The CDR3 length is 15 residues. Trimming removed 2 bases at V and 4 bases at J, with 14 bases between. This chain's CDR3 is CASSYLGSAGETQYF. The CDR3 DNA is TGTGCCAGCAGTTACCTGGGGTCCGCCGGAGAGACCCAGTACTTC.

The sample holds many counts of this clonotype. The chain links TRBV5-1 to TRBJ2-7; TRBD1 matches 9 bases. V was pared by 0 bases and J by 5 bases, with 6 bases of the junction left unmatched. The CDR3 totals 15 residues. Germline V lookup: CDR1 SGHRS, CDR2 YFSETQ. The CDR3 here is CASSLALQGANEQYF. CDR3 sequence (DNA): TGCGCCAGCAGCTTGGCCCTACAGGGGGCCAACGAGCAGTACTTC.

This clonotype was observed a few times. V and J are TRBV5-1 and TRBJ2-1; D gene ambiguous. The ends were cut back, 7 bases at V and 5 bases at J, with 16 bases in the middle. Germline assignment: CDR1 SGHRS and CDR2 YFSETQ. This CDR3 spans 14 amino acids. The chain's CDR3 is CASLDEPTDNEQFF. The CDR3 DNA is TGCGCCAGCTTGGACGAGCCTACCGACAATGAGCAGTTCTTC.

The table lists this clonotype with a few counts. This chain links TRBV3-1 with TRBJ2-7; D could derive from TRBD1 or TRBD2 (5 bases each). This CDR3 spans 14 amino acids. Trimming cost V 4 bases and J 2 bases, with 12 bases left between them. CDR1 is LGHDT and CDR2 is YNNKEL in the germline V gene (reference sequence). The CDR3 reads CASSLRDGPYEQYF. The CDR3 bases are TGTGCCAGCAGCCTCCGGGACGGTCCCTACGAGCAGTACTTC.

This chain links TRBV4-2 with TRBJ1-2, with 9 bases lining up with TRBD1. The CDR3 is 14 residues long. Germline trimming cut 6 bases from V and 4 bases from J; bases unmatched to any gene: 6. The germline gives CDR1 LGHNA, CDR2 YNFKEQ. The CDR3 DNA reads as TGTGCCAGCAGTAACAGGGGGCAGGTCTATGGCTACACCTTC. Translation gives CASSNRGQVYGYTF.

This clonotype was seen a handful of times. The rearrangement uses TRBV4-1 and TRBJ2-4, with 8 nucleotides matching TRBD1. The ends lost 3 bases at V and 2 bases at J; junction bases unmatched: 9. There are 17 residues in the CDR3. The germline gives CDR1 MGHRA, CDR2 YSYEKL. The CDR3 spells CASSQTGDSGPKNIQYF. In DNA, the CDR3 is TGCGCCAGCAGCCAGACAGGGGACTCCGGGCCCAAAAACATTCAGTACTTC.

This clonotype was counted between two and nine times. The CDR3: CASSWGLTQYF. In DNA, the CDR3 is TGTGCCAGCAGCTGGGGTCTTACCCAGTACTTC. The chain employs TRBV7-2 and TRBJ2-5, with D unresolved. The V and J ends lost 4 bases and 8 bases respectively, with 8 bases between them. In germline, CDR1 is SGHTA, CDR2 FQGNSA. The CDR3 totals 11 residues.

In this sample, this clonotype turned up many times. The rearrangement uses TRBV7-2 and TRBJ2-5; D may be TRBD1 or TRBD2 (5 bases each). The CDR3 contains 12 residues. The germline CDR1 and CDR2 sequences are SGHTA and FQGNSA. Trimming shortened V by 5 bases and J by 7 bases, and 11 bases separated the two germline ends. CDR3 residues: CASSPLGGTQYF. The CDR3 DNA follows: TGTGCCAGCAGCCCCCTTGGGGGGACCCAGTACTTC.

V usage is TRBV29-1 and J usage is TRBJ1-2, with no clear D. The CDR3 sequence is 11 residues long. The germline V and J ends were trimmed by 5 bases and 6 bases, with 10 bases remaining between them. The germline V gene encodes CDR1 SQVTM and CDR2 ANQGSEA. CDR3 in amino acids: CSVWKADGYTF. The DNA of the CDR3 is TGCAGCGTTTGGAAGGCGGATGGCTACACCTTC.

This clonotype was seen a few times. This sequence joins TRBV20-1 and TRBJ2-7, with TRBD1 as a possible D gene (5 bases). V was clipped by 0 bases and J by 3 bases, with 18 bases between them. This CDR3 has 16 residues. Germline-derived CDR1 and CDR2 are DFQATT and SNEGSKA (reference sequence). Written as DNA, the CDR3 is TGCAGTGCTAGAGATCAGGCAGGGCCAGGAATCTACGAGCAGTACGTC. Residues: CSARDQAGPGIYEQYV.